This is a list of T cell receptor beta chains from one sample in a study of cytomegalovirus exposure and HLA in healthy donors. TCRdb keeps only in-frame clones here, not all; method: immunoSEQ multiplex PCR. The sample contains under 250,000 clones, roughly 83% of which appear only once. The sample was PBMCs. The source of these receptors is a woman aged 18-29 years in good health and CMV-seronegative. Each CDR3 is given with its conserved first and last residue. The D gene is left open where the match is weak. Clone size is stated in some rows and not others, as once, few, many or a class when expanded.

CDR3 length: 14; D gene: .; V gene: TRBV27; J gene: TRBJ1-1; clone size: .; CDR3 protein: CASSRGRESTEAFF; CDR3 DNA: TGTGCCAGCAGCCGGGGCAGGGAGAGCACTGAAGCTTTCTTT
CDR3 length: 18; D gene: TRBD2; V gene: TRBV27; J gene: TRBJ2-3; clone size: .; CDR3 protein: CASKRASGRKGSTDTQYF; CDR3 DNA: TGTGCCAGCAAGAGGGCTAGCGGGAGGAAGGGAAGCACAGATACGCAGTATTTT
CDR3 length: 10; D gene: .; V gene: TRBV27; J gene: TRBJ1-2; clone size: .; CDR3 protein: CASSQGGYTF; CDR3 DNA: TGTGCCAGCAGCCAGGGGGGCTACACCTTC
CDR3 length: 14; D gene: .; V gene: TRBV7-2; J gene: TRBJ1-6; clone size: few; CDR3 protein: CASSLDARGSPLHF; CDR3 DNA: TGTGCCAGCAGCTTAGACGCGAGAGGTTCACCCCTCCACTTT
CDR3 length: 14; D gene: TRBD2; V gene: TRBV5-1; J gene: TRBJ2-7; clone size: .; CDR3 protein: CASSSLSGGNEQYF; CDR3 DNA: TGCGCCAGCAGCTCCCTTAGCGGGGGGAACGAGCAGTACTTC
CDR3 length: 15; D gene: TRBD1; V gene: TRBV6-1; J gene: TRBJ2-7; clone size: .; CDR3 protein: CASSELPGQGYEQYF; CDR3 DNA: TGTGCCAGCAGTGAACTCCCGGGACAGGGCTACGAGCAGTACTTC
CDR3 length: 14; D gene: .; V gene: TRBV5-1; J gene: TRBJ2-1; clone size: .; CDR3 protein: CASSGGTGYNEQFF; CDR3 DNA: TGCGCCAGCAGCGGGGGGACCGGATACAATGAGCAGTTCTTC
CDR3 length: 16; D gene: .; V gene: TRBV6-6; J gene: TRBJ2-7; clone size: .; CDR3 protein: CASSSGGYGLDDEQYF; CDR3 DNA: TGTGCCAGCAGTTCCGGCGGATACGGGCTGGATGACGAGCAGTACTTC
CDR3 length: 11; D gene: .; V gene: TRBV5-1; J gene: TRBJ2-7; clone size: once; CDR3 protein: CASSLEYEQYF; CDR3 DNA: TGCGCCAGCAGCTTGGAATACGAGCAGTACTTC
CDR3 length: 17; D gene: TRBD2; V gene: TRBV5-1; J gene: TRBJ2-1; clone size: .; CDR3 protein: CASSWTSLAGGRNEQFF; CDR3 DNA: TGCGCCAGCAGCTGGACCTCTCTAGCGGGAGGTCGGAATGAGCAGTTCTTC
CDR3 length: 14; D gene: .; V gene: TRBV4-1; J gene: TRBJ2-7; clone size: once; CDR3 protein: CASSQGSRGYEQYF; CDR3 DNA: TGCGCCAGCAGCCAAGGAAGCAGGGGCTACGAGCAGTACTTC
CDR3 length: 12; D gene: .; V gene: TRBV6-8; J gene: TRBJ1-2; clone size: once; CDR3 protein: CASRGGDYGYTF; CDR3 DNA: TGTGCCAGCAGAGGGGGGGACTATGGCTACACCTTC
CDR3 length: 17; D gene: TRBD2; V gene: TRBV28; J gene: TRBJ2-4; clone size: .; CDR3 protein: CASSSSGTMRETNIQYF; CDR3 DNA: TGTGCCAGCAGTTCCTCCGGGACTATGCGGGAGACAAACATTCAGTACTTC
CDR3 length: 17; D gene: .; V gene: TRBV5-1; J gene: TRBJ2-1; clone size: .; CDR3 protein: CASSLEGTVSSYNEQFF; CDR3 DNA: TGCGCCAGCAGCTTGGAGGGGACGGTCAGCTCCTACAATGAGCAGTTCTTC
CDR3 length: 14; D gene: .; V gene: TRBV6-5; J gene: TRBJ1-5; clone size: once; CDR3 protein: CASSPMGEGKPQHF; CDR3 DNA: TGTGCCAGCAGTCCGATGGGGGAGGGGAAGCCCCAGCATTTT
CDR3 length: 13; D gene: .; V gene: TRBV6-6; J gene: TRBJ2-5; clone size: .; CDR3 protein: CASSYSAQETQYF; CDR3 DNA: TGTGCCAGCAGTTACTCGGCTCAAGAGACCCAGTACTTC
CDR3 length: 17; D gene: .; V gene: TRBV6-4; J gene: TRBJ1-1; clone size: once; CDR3 protein: CASRKLTGQGTNTEAFF; CDR3 DNA: TGTGCCAGCCGCAAACTGACGGGGCAGGGAACGAACACTGAAGCTTTCTTT
CDR3 length: 14; D gene: TRBD1; V gene: TRBV28; J gene: TRBJ1-2; clone size: few; CDR3 protein: CASSRTQGSYGYTF; CDR3 DNA: TGTGCCAGCAGTAGAACACAGGGGAGCTATGGCTACACCTTC
CDR3 length: 14; D gene: .; V gene: TRBV6-5; J gene: TRBJ1-5; clone size: .; CDR3 protein: CASSRDGSNQPQHF; CDR3 DNA: TGTGCCAGCAGCCGGGACGGTAGCAATCAGCCCCAGCATTTT
CDR3 length: 18; D gene: TRBD2; V gene: TRBV25-1; J gene: TRBJ2-3; clone size: once; CDR3 protein: CASKPTAGGGGGTDTQYF; CDR3 DNA: TGTGCCAGCAAGCCCACGGCGGGAGGTGGCGGCGGCACAGATACGCAGTATTTT
CDR3 length: 11; D gene: .; V gene: TRBV27; J gene: TRBJ2-1; clone size: .; CDR3 protein: CASSLGNEQFF; CDR3 DNA: TGTGCCAGCAGCCTCGGCAATGAGCAGTTCTTC
CDR3 length: 16; D gene: .; V gene: TRBV7-6; J gene: TRBJ2-7; clone size: .; CDR3 protein: CASSSPYRGEPHEQYF; CDR3 DNA: TGTGCCAGCAGCTCACCCTATAGGGGGGAGCCACACGAGCAGTACTTC
CDR3 length: 17; D gene: TRBD2; V gene: TRBV5-1; J gene: TRBJ2-5; clone size: .; CDR3 protein: CASSLGLAGGEGETQYF; CDR3 DNA: TGCGCCAGCAGCTTGGGGCTAGCGGGAGGAGAAGGAGAGACCCAGTACTTC
CDR3 length: 13; D gene: .; V gene: TRBV6-6; J gene: TRBJ1-3; clone size: .; CDR3 protein: CASSYRAGNTIYF; CDR3 DNA: TGTGCCAGCAGTTACAGGGCTGGAAACACCATATATTTT
CDR3 length: 13; D gene: .; V gene: TRBV5-1; J gene: TRBJ1-1; clone size: .; CDR3 protein: CASSRTLNTEAFF; CDR3 DNA: TGCGCCAGCAGCCGGACACTGAACACTGAAGCTTTCTTT
CDR3 length: 16; D gene: TRBD1; V gene: TRBV27; J gene: TRBJ2-3; clone size: .; CDR3 protein: CASSIRQGRPTDTQYF; CDR3 DNA: TGTGCCAGCAGTATTAGACAGGGTCGGCCCACAGATACGCAGTATTTT
CDR3 length: 13; D gene: .; V gene: TRBV29-1; J gene: TRBJ2-1; clone size: once; CDR3 protein: CSVEGPLGYEQFF; CDR3 DNA: TGCAGCGTTGAAGGGCCATTGGGGTATGAGCAGTTCTTC
CDR3 length: 14; D gene: TRBD1; V gene: TRBV10-3; J gene: TRBJ1-1; clone size: .; CDR3 protein: CAIRGQAMNTEAFF; CDR3 DNA: TGTGCCATCAGGGGACAGGCCATGAACACTGAAGCTTTCTTT
CDR3 length: 15; D gene: .; V gene: TRBV5-8; J gene: TRBJ2-7; clone size: .; CDR3 protein: CASSLGGYLTYEQYF; CDR3 DNA: TGTGCCAGCAGCTTGGGGGGCTACTTGACCTACGAGCAGTACTTC
CDR3 length: 14; D gene: .; V gene: TRBV5-6; J gene: TRBJ1-2; clone size: .; CDR3 protein: CASSLVQGRYGYTF; CDR3 DNA: TGTGCCAGCAGCTTGGTGCAGGGAAGGTATGGCTACACCTTC
CDR3 length: 16; D gene: TRBD1; V gene: TRBV5-1; J gene: TRBJ2-7; clone size: once; CDR3 protein: CASSRGTDTFLYEQYF; CDR3 DNA: TGCGCCAGCAGCAGAGGGACAGATACCTTTCTCTACGAGCAGTACTTC